This T cell receptor (beta chain) was profiled in a study of identical twins. Trimming at V came to 6 bases and at J to 4 bases, leaving 5 bases not matched to a gene. There are 15 residues in the CDR3. Germline values: CDR1 MNHEY, CDR2 SVGEGT. Study observations and caveats: Insertions were reduced in abundant cord blood beta clonotypes but not in memory repertoires.

Each CDR3 protein gets one entry after TCRdb re-called the 5' RACE reads with MiXCR. The repertoire holds hundreds of thousands of distinct CDR3 sequences, with 6.5% to 9.5% as singletons. About this clonotype: No antigen is known for it.

The sample was also reused in another study, on yellow fever vaccine responses in identical twins.

The V gene is TRBV6-2 or TRBV6-3, the J gene TRBJ2-2; TRBD1 matches at 10 bases. The source material was memory (CD45RO+) T cells sorted from blood. The receptor was derived from a woman aged 18-29 years in good health. The CDR3 here is CASRRQGARTGELFF. The CDR3 DNA follows: TGTGCCAGCAGACGACAGGGGGCTCGCACCGGGGAGCTGTTTTTT.